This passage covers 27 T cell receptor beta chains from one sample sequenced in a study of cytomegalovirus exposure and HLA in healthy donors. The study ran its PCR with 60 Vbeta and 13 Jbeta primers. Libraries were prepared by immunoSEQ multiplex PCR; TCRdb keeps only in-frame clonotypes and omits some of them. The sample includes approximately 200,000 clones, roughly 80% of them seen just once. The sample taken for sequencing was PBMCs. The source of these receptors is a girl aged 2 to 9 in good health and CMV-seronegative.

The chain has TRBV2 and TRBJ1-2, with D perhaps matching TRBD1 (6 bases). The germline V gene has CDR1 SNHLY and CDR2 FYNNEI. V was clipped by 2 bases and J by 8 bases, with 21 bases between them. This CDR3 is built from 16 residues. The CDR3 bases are TGTGCCAGCAGTGAATCGCGGCAGGGGTACATCGACGGCTACACCTTC. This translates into CASSESRQGYIDGYTF.

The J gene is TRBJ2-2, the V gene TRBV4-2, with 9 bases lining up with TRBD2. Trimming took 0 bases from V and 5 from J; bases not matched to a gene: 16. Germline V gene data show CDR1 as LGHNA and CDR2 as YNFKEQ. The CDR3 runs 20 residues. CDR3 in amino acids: CASSQERWSAGGFSTGELFF. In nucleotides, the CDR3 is TGTGCCAGCAGCCAAGAAAGATGGTCGGCGGGAGGGTTTAGTACCGGGGAGCTGTTTTTT.

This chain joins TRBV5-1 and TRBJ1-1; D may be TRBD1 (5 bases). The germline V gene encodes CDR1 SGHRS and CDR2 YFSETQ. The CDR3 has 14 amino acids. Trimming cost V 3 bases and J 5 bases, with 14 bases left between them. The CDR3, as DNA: TGCGCCAGCAGCTCGACCCGGGGGACGACTGAAGCTTTCTTT. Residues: CASSSTRGTTEAFF.

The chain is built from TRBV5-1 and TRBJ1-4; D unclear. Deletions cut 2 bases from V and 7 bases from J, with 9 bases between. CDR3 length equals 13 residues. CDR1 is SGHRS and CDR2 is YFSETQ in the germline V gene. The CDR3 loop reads CASSFIGSEKLFF. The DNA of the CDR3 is TGCGCCAGCAGCTTCATCGGGAGTGAAAAACTGTTTTTT.

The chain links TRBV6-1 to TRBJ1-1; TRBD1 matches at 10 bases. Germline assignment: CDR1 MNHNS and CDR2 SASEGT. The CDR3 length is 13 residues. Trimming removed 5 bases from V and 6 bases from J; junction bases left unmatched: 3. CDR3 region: CASSTGTGAEAFF. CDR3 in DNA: TGTGCCAGCAGTACCGGGACAGGGGCTGAAGCTTTCTTT.

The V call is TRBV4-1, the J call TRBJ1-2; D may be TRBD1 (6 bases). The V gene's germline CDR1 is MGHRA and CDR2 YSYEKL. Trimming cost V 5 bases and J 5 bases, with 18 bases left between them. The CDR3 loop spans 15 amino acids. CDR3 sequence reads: CASSLALTGDYGYTF. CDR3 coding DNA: TGCGCCAGCAGCTTGGCTTTGACAGGCGATTATGGCTACACCTTC.

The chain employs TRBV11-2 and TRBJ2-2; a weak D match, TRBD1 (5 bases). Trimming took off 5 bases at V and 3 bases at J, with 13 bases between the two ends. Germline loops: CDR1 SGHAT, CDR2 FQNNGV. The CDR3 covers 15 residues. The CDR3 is CASSLAQGDTGELFF. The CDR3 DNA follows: TGTGCCAGCAGCCTCGCTCAGGGCGACACCGGGGAGCTGTTTTTT.

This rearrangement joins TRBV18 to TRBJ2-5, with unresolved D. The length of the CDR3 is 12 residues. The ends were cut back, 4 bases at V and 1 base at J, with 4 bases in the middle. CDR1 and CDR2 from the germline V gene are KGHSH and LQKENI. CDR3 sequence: CASSLFQETQYF. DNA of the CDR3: TGTGCCAGCTCACTCTTCCAAGAGACCCAGTACTTC. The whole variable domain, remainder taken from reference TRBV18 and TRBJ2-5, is NAGVMQNPRHLVRRRGQEARLRCSPMKGHSHVYWYRQLPEEGLKFMVYLQKENIIDESGMPKERFSAEFPKEGPSILRIQQVVRGDSAAYFCASSLFQETQYFGPGTRLLVL.

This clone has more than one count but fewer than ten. CDR3 in amino acids: CASSSLGTSGRVVEQFF. DNA for the CDR3: TGTGCCAGCAGCTCCCTCGGGACTAGCGGGAGGGTAGTTGAGCAGTTCTTC. The rearrangement links TRBV5-4 to TRBJ2-1; the match to TRBD2 covers 16 bases. The germline gives CDR1 SGHNT, CDR2 YYREEE (reference sequence). The ends lost 3 bases at V and 9 bases at J; junction bases unmatched: 9. The CDR3 runs to 17 residues.

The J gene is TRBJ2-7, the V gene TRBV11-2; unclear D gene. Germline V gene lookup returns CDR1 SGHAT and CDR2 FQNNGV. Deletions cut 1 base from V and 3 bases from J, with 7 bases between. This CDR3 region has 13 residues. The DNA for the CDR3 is TGTGCCAGCAGCTTAGCACAGCACTACGAGCAGTACTTC. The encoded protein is CASSLAQHYEQYF.

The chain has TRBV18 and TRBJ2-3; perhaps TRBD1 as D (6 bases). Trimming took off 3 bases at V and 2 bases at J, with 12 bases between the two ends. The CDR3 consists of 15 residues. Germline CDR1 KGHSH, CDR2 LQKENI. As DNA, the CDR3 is TGTGCCAGCTCACCGACACAGGGCCCCACAGATACGCAGTATTTT. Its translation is CASSPTQGPTDTQYF.

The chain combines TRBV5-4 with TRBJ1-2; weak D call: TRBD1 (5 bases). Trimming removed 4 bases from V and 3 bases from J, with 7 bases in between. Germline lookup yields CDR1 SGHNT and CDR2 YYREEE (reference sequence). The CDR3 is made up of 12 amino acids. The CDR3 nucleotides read TGTGCCAGCAGCGGGGCTGACTATGGCTACACCTTC. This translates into CASSGADYGYTF. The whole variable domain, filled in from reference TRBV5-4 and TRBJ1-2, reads ETGVTQSPTHLIKTRGQQVTLRCSSQSGHNTVSWYQQALGQGPQFIFQYYREEENGRGNFPPRFSGLQFPNYSSELNVNALELDDSALYLCASSGADYGYTFGSGTRLTVV.

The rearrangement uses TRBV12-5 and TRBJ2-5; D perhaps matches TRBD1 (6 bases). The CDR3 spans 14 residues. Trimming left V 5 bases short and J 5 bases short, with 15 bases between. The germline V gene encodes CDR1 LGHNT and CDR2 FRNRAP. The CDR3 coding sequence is TGTGCTAGTGGTCCCGAGACAGGCTGGGAGACCCAGTACTTC. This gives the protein CASGPETGWETQYF.

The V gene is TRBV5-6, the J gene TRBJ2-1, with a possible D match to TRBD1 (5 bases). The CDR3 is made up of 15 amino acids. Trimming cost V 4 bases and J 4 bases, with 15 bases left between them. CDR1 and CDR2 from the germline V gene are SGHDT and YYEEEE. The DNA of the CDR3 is TGTGCCAGCAGCGATACTACAAGGGGTTACAATGAGCAGTTCTTC. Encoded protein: CASSDTTRGYNEQFF.

CDR3 amino acids: CAIRRGTADYGYTF. Here the CDR3 DNA reads TGTGCCATCCGTCGCGGGACAGCAGACTATGGCTACACCTTC. This chain links TRBV10-3 with TRBJ1-2, with 7 bases fitting TRBD1. The length of the CDR3 is 14 residues. V lost 8 bases, J lost 3 bases, and 9 bases stayed unmatched. The germline gives CDR1 ENHRY, CDR2 SYGVKD.

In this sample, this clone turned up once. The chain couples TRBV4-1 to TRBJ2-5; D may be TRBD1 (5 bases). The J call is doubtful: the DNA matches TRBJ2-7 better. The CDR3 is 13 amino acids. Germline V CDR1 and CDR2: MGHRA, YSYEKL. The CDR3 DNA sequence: TGCGCCAGCAGCCAAGTTGACAGATACGAGCAGTACTTC. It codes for CASSQVDRYEQYF.

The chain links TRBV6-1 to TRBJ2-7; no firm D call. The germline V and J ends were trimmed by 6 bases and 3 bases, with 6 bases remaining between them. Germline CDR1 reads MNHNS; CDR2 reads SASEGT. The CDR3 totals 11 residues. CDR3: CASRIDYEQYF. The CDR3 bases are TGTGCCAGCAGAATAGACTACGAGCAGTACTTC.

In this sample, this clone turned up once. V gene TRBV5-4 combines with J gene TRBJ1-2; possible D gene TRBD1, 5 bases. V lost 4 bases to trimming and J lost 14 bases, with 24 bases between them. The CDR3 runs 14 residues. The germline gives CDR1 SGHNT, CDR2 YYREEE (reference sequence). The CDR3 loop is CASSTSKDTLAETF. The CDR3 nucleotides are TGTGCCAGCAGCACGTCAAAGGACACGCTGGCTGAAACCTTC.

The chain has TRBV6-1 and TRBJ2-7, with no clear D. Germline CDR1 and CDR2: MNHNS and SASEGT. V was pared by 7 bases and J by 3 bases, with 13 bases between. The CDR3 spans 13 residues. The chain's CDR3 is CASNSRGGYEQYF. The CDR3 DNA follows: TGTGCCAGCAACTCTCGAGGCGGCTACGAGCAGTACTTC.

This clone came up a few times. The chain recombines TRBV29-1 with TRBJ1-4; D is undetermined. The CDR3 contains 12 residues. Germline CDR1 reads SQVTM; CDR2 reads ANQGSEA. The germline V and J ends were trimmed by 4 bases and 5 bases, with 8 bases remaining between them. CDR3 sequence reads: CSVVGGNEKLFF. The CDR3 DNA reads TGCAGCGTTGTAGGCGGGAATGAAAAACTGTTTTTT.

This CDR3 reads CASRGQPAMNTEAFF. CDR3 DNA sequence: TGTGCCAGCCGAGGACAGCCGGCCATGAACACTGAAGCTTTCTTT. The chain has TRBV18 and TRBJ1-1; D may be TRBD1 (6 bases). The CDR3 has 15 residues. Per the germline V gene, CDR1 is KGHSH and CDR2 is LQKENI. Trimming left V 8 bases short and J 0 bases short, with 16 bases between.

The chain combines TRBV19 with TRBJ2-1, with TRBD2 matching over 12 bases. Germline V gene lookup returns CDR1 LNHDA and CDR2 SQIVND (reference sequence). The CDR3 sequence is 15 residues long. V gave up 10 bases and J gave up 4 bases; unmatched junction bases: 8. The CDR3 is CATAELAGGYNEQFF. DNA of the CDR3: TGTGCCACGGCTGAACTAGCGGGGGGTTACAATGAGCAGTTCTTC.

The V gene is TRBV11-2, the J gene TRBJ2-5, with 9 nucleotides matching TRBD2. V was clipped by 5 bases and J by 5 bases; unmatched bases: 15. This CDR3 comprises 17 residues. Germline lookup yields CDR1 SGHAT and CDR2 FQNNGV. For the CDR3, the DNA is TGTGCCAGCAGCCTGGGACCAGCGGGGGGCTGGCGGGAGACCCAGTACTTC. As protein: CASSLGPAGGWRETQYF.

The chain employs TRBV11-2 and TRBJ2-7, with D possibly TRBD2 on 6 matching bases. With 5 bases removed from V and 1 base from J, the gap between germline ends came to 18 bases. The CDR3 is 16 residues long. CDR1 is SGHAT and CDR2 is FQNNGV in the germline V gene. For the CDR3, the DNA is TGTGCCAGCAGCCCCCTTAGCGGCCGCTTATCCTACGAGCAGTACTTC. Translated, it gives CASSPLSGRLSYEQYF.

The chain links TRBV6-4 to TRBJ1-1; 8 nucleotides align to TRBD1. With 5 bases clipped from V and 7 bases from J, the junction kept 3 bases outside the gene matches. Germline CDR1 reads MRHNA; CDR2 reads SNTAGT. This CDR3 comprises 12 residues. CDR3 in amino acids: CASSSGTGEAFF. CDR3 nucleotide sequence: TGTGCCAGCAGTTCCGGGACAGGTGAAGCTTTCTTT.

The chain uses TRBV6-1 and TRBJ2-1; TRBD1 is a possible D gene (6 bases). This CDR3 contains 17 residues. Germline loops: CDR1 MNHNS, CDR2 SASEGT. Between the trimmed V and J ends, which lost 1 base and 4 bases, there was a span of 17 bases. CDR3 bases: TGTGCCAGCAGTGAAGGGATGGTATGGACAGCTTACAATGAGCAGTTCTTC. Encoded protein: CASSEGMVWTAYNEQFF.

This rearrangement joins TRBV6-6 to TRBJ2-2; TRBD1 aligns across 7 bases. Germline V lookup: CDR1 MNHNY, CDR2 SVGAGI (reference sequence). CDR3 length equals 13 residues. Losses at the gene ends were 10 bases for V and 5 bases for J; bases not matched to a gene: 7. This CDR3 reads CATLPQGTGELFF. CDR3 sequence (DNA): TGTGCCACTCTCCCACAGGGGACCGGGGAGCTGTTTTTT.